Listed below are T cell receptor beta chains from one sample, sequenced in a study of blood T cell repertoires in COVID-19. The assay was immunoSEQ multiplex PCR, and TCRdb's table has in-frame clones only and misses some. The profile covers around 230,000 clones, with around four fifths appearing a single time and approximately 9.2% taken by the ten largest. Sequences were obtained from PBMCs or T cells enriched from blood (not recorded which). The receptors were gathered from a man in his forties who had recovered from COVID-19. The CDR3 runs from the conserved cysteine through the conserved F or W. A D gene is named only where the DNA matches it firmly. Expanded clones get a size class; other rows say once, few or many, or leave the size out.

CDR3 protein: CASRLSGSEAFF
CDR3 DNA: TGTGCCAGCCGACTTAGCGGGTCGGAAGCTTTCTTT
V gene: TRBV6-5
clone size: .
J gene: TRBJ1-1
D gene: .

CDR3 protein: CASSLVQGAGSYNEQFF
CDR3 DNA: TGTGCCAGCAGTTTAGTTCAAGGGGCAGGTTCCTACAATGAGCAGTTCTTC
V gene: TRBV28
clone size: .
J gene: TRBJ2-1
D gene: .

CDR3 protein: CASSLSDNEQFF
CDR3 DNA: TGTGCCAGCAGCCTTTCCGACAATGAGCAGTTCTTC
V gene: TRBV3-1/TRBV3-2
clone size: once
J gene: TRBJ2-1
D gene: .

CDR3 protein: CASSPKIPGDSYDSPLHF
CDR3 DNA: TGCGCCAGCAGCCCAAAAATCCCAGGGGATAGTTATGATTCACCCCTCCACTTT
V gene: TRBV5-1
clone size: .
J gene: TRBJ1-6
D gene: .

CDR3 protein: CASSQEEGQNNSPLHF
CDR3 DNA: TGCGCCAGCAGCCAAGAAGAGGGACAAAATAATTCACCCCTCCACTTT
V gene: TRBV4-1
clone size: .
J gene: TRBJ1-6
D gene: .

CDR3 protein: CASRMGQNRGYTF
CDR3 DNA: TGTGCCAGCAGAATGGGACAAAATAGGGGCTACACCTTC
V gene: TRBV6-5
clone size: .
J gene: TRBJ1-2
D gene: .

CDR3 protein: CASSSGQTTTEAFF
CDR3 DNA: TGTGCCAGCAGTTCGGGACAGACAACAACTGAAGCTTTCTTT
V gene: TRBV5-4
clone size: .
J gene: TRBJ1-1
D gene: TRBD1

CDR3 protein: CASRGGSGTDTQYF
CDR3 DNA: TGCGCCAGCAGAGGCGGGAGTGGGACAGATACGCAGTATTTT
V gene: TRBV5-1
clone size: .
J gene: TRBJ2-3
D gene: TRBD2

CDR3 protein: CATTRANEQFF
CDR3 DNA: TGTGCCACTACGCGGGCGAATGAGCAGTTCTTC
V gene: TRBV10-3
clone size: once
J gene: TRBJ2-1
D gene: .

CDR3 protein: CASSPQGPALNYEQYF
CDR3 DNA: TGTGCCAGCAGCCCCCAGGGCCCAGCCTTAAACTACGAGCAGTACTTC
V gene: TRBV11-2
clone size: .
J gene: TRBJ2-7
D gene: .

CDR3 protein: CASSVDLGGYEQYF
CDR3 DNA: TGTGCCAGCAGCGTAGACCTCGGGGGCTACGAGCAGTACTTC
V gene: TRBV9
clone size: .
J gene: TRBJ2-7
D gene: .

CDR3 protein: CASSRTRDDLFF
CDR3 DNA: TGTGCCAGCAGCCGGACGAGGGATGATCTGTTCTTC
V gene: TRBV5-6
clone size: once
J gene: TRBJ2-1
D gene: .

CDR3 protein: CASSLQGTELFF
CDR3 DNA: TGTGCCAGCAGCTTACAGGGTACGGAGCTGTTTTTT
V gene: TRBV3-1/TRBV3-2
clone size: .
J gene: TRBJ2-2
D gene: .

CDR3 protein: CASSRDSALYGYTF
CDR3 DNA: TGTGCCAGCAGCCGTGACAGTGCCCTTTATGGCTACACCTTC
V gene: TRBV7-8
clone size: .
J gene: TRBJ1-2
D gene: .

CDR3 protein: CASTSSTGSNQPQHF
CDR3 DNA: TGTGCCAGTACCTCTTCGACAGGGAGCAATCAGCCCCAGCATTTT
V gene: TRBV19
clone size: .
J gene: TRBJ1-5
D gene: TRBD1

CDR3 protein: CATIQGYSNQPQHF
CDR3 DNA: TGTGCCACCATACAGGGTTATAGCAATCAGCCCCAGCATTTT
V gene: TRBV15
clone size: .
J gene: TRBJ1-5
D gene: .

CDR3 protein: CASSLYRAGNEQFF
CDR3 DNA: TGCGCCAGCAGCTTGTACCGGGCGGGAAATGAGCAGTTCTTC
V gene: TRBV5-1
clone size: .
J gene: TRBJ2-1
D gene: .

CDR3 protein: CASSRGEDWDTQYF
CDR3 DNA: TGTGCCAGCTCACGGGGCGAGGATTGGGATACGCAGTATTTT
V gene: TRBV18
clone size: .
J gene: TRBJ2-3
D gene: .

CDR3 protein: CASSPSSGNEQFF
CDR3 DNA: TGCGCCAGCAGCCCCTCATCCGGCAATGAGCAGTTCTTC
V gene: TRBV4-1
clone size: once
J gene: TRBJ2-1
D gene: .

CDR3 protein: CASSEAVSRVNTEAFF
CDR3 DNA: TGTGCCAGCAGTGAAGCGGTTTCCAGGGTTAACACTGAAGCTTTCTTT
V gene: TRBV6-1
clone size: .
J gene: TRBJ1-1
D gene: .

CDR3 protein: CASKGTAWNTEAFF
CDR3 DNA: TGCGCCAGCAAGGGGACAGCATGGAACACTGAAGCTTTCTTT
V gene: TRBV5-1
clone size: few
J gene: TRBJ1-1
D gene: TRBD1

CDR3 protein: CASSLGAGVREQYF
CDR3 DNA: TGTGCCAGCAGCTTAGGGGCAGGGGTCCGTGAGCAGTACTTC
V gene: TRBV7-6
clone size: .
J gene: TRBJ2-7
D gene: .

CDR3 protein: CASSVSSSNQPQHF
CDR3 DNA: TGTGCCAGCAGCGTAAGCTCTAGCAATCAGCCCCAGCATTTT
V gene: TRBV9
clone size: .
J gene: TRBJ1-5
D gene: .

CDR3 protein: CSVSGTAFDSNQPQHF
CDR3 DNA: TGCAGCGTTTCCGGGACAGCTTTTGATAGCAATCAGCCCCAGCATTTT
V gene: TRBV29-1
clone size: .
J gene: TRBJ1-5
D gene: TRBD1

CDR3 protein: CASSVVTTANYGYTF
CDR3 DNA: TGTGCCAGCAGCGTAGTAACCACAGCTAACTATGGCTACACCTTC
V gene: TRBV9
clone size: .
J gene: TRBJ1-2
D gene: .

CDR3 protein: CASSLIGQMYNEQFF
CDR3 DNA: TGTGCCAGTAGTCTTATAGGACAGATGTACAATGAGCAGTTCTTC
V gene: TRBV19
clone size: .
J gene: TRBJ2-1
D gene: .

CDR3 protein: CASSLGLLSYEQYF
CDR3 DNA: TGTGCCAGCAGCTTGGGACTCCTCTCCTACGAGCAGTACTTC
V gene: TRBV7-9
clone size: .
J gene: TRBJ2-7
D gene: .

CDR3 protein: CAWSVRGRLGQPQHF
CDR3 DNA: TGTGCCTGGAGTGTAAGGGGGCGCCTAGGTCAGCCCCAGCATTTT
V gene: TRBV30
clone size: few
J gene: TRBJ1-5
D gene: TRBD1

CDR3 protein: CASSLAGGDTYEQYF
CDR3 DNA: TGTGCCAGCAGCTTGGCGGGAGGTGACACCTACGAGCAGTACTTC
V gene: TRBV7-3
clone size: .
J gene: TRBJ2-7
D gene: TRBD2

CDR3 protein: CASSIVGGSDTGELFF
CDR3 DNA: TGTGCCAGTAGTATAGTCGGGGGTTCGGACACCGGGGAGCTGTTTTTT
V gene: TRBV19
clone size: .
J gene: TRBJ2-2
D gene: .

CDR3 protein: CASSKGCQEDTEAFF
CDR3 DNA: TGTGCCAGCAGCAAAGGTTGCCAGGAGGACACTGAAGCTTTCTTT
V gene: TRBV21-1
clone size: .
J gene: TRBJ1-1
D gene: .

CDR3 protein: CASSPRTGANEQYF
CDR3 DNA: TGTGCCAGCAGCCCGAGGACAGGGGCTAACGAGCAGTACTTC
V gene: TRBV11-3
clone size: .
J gene: TRBJ2-7
D gene: TRBD1